These 21 T cell receptor beta chains were sequenced from one sample in a study of HIV-infected patients and healthy controls. The repertoire came from unfractionated whole blood and reflected all unsorted peripheral T cells. Reverse transcription used 450 to 650 ng RNA and constant-region primers for alpha and beta. Each of the alpha and beta chains got its own library through chain-specific third strand synthesis with indices. TCRdb ran MiXCR on the 5' RACE reads and lists one entry per CDR3 protein. This table has fewer than 7,500 distinct CDR3 sequences, about 10% appearing once. Material: blood, obtained before antiretroviral therapy. These receptors were obtained from an adult with HIV infection.

Relative to its sample, this clonotype is medium-sized (0.01 to 0.1%). The chain links TRBV5-5 to TRBJ1-5, with 9 bases identical to TRBD1. The CDR3 loop spans 17 amino acids. Looked up from germline, CDR1 is SGHKS and CDR2 is YYEKEE (reference sequence). The V segment lost 0 bases and the J segment 3 bases; nucleotides outside the gene matches: 7. For the CDR3, the DNA is TGTGCCAGCAGCTTGGGGCAGGGGACAGGGACCAATCAGCCCCAGCATTTT. Encoded protein: CASSLGQGTGTNQPQHF. Supplemented by reference TRBV5-5 and TRBJ1-5, the full variable domain reads DAGVTQSPTHLIKTRGQQVTLRCSPISGHKSVSWYQQVLGQGPQFIFQYYEKEERGRGNFPDRFSARQFPNYSSELNVNALLLGDSALYLCASSLGQGTGTNQPQHFGDGTRLSIL.

By sample share, this clonotype is medium-sized (0.01 to 0.1%). The rearrangement links TRBV12-3 or TRBV12-4 to TRBJ1-1; the match to TRBD1 covers 7 bases. The CDR3 spans 14 residues. J lost 3 bases, V lost 6 bases, and 7 bases had no gene match. CDR3 amino acids: CASSPQGRDTEAFF. The CDR3 DNA reads TGTGCCAGCAGCCCACAGGGGAGGGACACTGAAGCTTTCTTT.

The rearrangement joins TRBV12-3 or TRBV12-4 to TRBJ1-1; tentative D call: TRBD1 (5 bases). The V and J ends lost 3 bases and 1 base respectively, with 9 bases between them. The CDR3 runs to 14 residues. The CDR3 protein is CASSFRVANTEAFF. In DNA, the CDR3 is TGTGCCAGCAGTTTCAGGGTTGCGAACACTGAAGCTTTCTTT.

This clonotype is classed as medium-sized (0.01 to 0.1%). The chain combines TRBV7-2 with TRBJ1-5; no firm D call. CDR3 length equals 16 residues. Trimming pared 2 bases from V and 3 bases from J, leaving 14 bases between. The V gene's germline CDR1 is SGHTA and CDR2 FQGNSA. CDR3 coding DNA: TGTGCCAGCAGCTTACAGACGGCACTATTCAATCAGCCCCAGCATTTT. Protein sequence: CASSLQTALFNQPQHF.

This clonotype was picked up many times. This sequence joins TRBV3-1 and TRBJ2-7, with a weak D call TRBD2 (5 bases). Germline V gene sequence: CDR1 LGHDT, CDR2 YNNKEL (reference sequence). Deletions cut 4 bases from V and 3 bases from J, with 13 bases between. The CDR3 runs to 14 residues. Here the CDR3 DNA reads TGTGCCAGCAGCCCTACCCGAGGGAGCTACGAGCAGTACTTC. This codes for CASSPTRGSYEQYF.

By proportion, this clonotype is medium-sized (0.01 to 0.1%). The V call is TRBV27, the J call TRBJ2-7; D is ambiguous. Germline V gives CDR1 MNHEY, CDR2 SMNVEV (reference sequence). The ends were cut back, 3 bases at V and 6 bases at J, with 9 bases in the middle. The CDR3 loop spans 12 amino acids. This CDR3 reads CASSFWGREQYF. The DNA of the CDR3 is TGTGCCAGCAGTTTCTGGGGTCGCGAGCAGTACTTC.

The V gene is TRBV7-9, the J gene TRBJ1-2; 8 positions match TRBD1. Germline V gene data show CDR1 as SEHNR and CDR2 as FQNEAQ (reference sequence). Trimming took 5 bases from V and 4 from J; bases not matched to a gene: 15. The length of the CDR3 is 17 residues. Written as DNA, the CDR3 is TGTGCCAGCAGCCCCTCAGACGGGACAGGACCCCTCTATGGCTACACCTTC. Translated: CASSPSDGTGPLYGYTF.

This clonotype was found many times. V gene TRBV13 combines with J gene TRBJ2-1, with TRBD2 identical over 11 bases. Germline CDR1 is PRHDT and CDR2 is FYEKMQ (reference sequence). V gave up 5 bases and J gave up 3 bases; unmatched junction bases: 9. This CDR3 comprises 17 residues. The CDR3 DNA sequence: TGTGCCAGCAGCGCCCGGACCGGGACTAGCGGCTACAATGAGCAGTTCTTC. Its translation is CASSARTGTSGYNEQFF.

This clonotype was found a few times. V is TRBV20-1 and J is TRBJ1-5; D gene ambiguous. There are 12 residues in the CDR3. Per germline, CDR1 DFQATT and CDR2 SNEGSKA (reference sequence). The ends were cut back, 6 bases at V and 4 bases at J, with 10 bases in the middle. The CDR3 coding sequence is TGCAGTGCCGGACCCCTTAATCAGCCCCAGCATTTT. This codes for CSAGPLNQPQHF.

V usage is TRBV3-1 and J usage is TRBJ2-5; TRBD2 agrees at 9 bases. Trimming took 2 bases from V and 4 from J; bases not matched to a gene: 2. The CDR3 loop spans 14 amino acids. CDR1 and CDR2 (germline): LGHDT, YNNKEL (reference sequence). Here the CDR3 reads CASSQSLAGETQYF. The CDR3 region has the DNA TGTGCCAGCAGCCAATCACTAGCGGGAGAGACCCAGTACTTC.

Notes on this clonotype: This could be a read error, since a much larger clone is one nucleotide away. The rearrangement uses TRBV27 and TRBJ2-3; possibly TRBD1 for D (6 bases). CDR1 is MNHEY, CDR2 SMNVEV, per germline (reference sequence). This CDR3 contains 13 residues. CDR3 residues: CASSWGRTDTRYF. CDR3 DNA: TGTGCCAGCAGTTGGGGACGGACAGATACGCGGTATTTT.

Sample share makes this clonotype medium-sized. This chain uses TRBV29-1 with TRBJ1-1; D is perhaps TRBD1 (6 bases). Per germline, CDR1 SQVTM and CDR2 ANQGSEA. Trimming removed 2 bases from V and 11 bases from J, with 18 bases in between. The CDR3 covers 13 residues. The CDR3 region is CSVERRQVYGAFF. The CDR3 DNA sequence: TGCAGCGTTGAAAGGAGACAGGTCTATGGGGCTTTCTTT.

This clonotype was seen a handful of times. The chain couples TRBV4-1 to TRBJ2-1; tentative D call: TRBD2 (6 bases). Germline CDR1 and CDR2: MGHRA and YSYEKL. Trimming left V 1 base short and J 0 bases short, with 7 bases between. The CDR3 is 15 amino acids. For the CDR3, the DNA is TGCGCCAGCAGCCAAGTCGGGAGCTCCTACAATGAGCAGTTCTTC. As protein: CASSQVGSSYNEQFF.

This rearrangement joins TRBV20-1 to TRBJ2-7; TRBD2 matches 7 bases. This CDR3 is built from 15 residues. CDR1 is DFQATT and CDR2 is SNEGSKA in the germline V gene (reference sequence). J was trimmed by 6 bases and V by 2 bases; bases with no gene match: 13. The CDR3 DNA reads TGCAGTGCTAGATCCCGCGTTCCGGGAGGCCCCGAGCAGTACTTC. It codes for CSARSRVPGGPEQYF.

DNA of the CDR3: TGTGCCAGCAGCTTGGAGGTGGTAGGCACTGAAGCTTTCTTT. The encoded protein is CASSLEVVGTEAFF. The chain links TRBV5-6 to TRBJ1-1; unclear D gene. Germline CDR1 is SGHDT and CDR2 is YYEEEE. Between the trimmed V and J ends, which lost 0 bases and 4 bases, there was a span of 10 bases. CDR3 size: 14 residues.

This clonotype was counted ten times or more. The chain uses TRBV7-6 and TRBJ2-5, with a weak D call TRBD2 (5 bases). V was shortened by 8 bases and J by 3 bases, with 22 bases between the two germline ends. Germline-derived CDR1 and CDR2 are SGHVS and FNYEAQ. The CDR3 consists of 16 residues. The CDR3 loop reads CASATSSLALKETQYF. The CDR3 region has the DNA TGTGCCAGCGCCACCTCGAGCTTAGCGCTTAAAGAGACCCAGTACTTC.

This clonotype was seen only a few times. This chain joins TRBV11-2 and TRBJ1-2; 9 nucleotides match TRBD1. CDR1 SGHAT and CDR2 FQNNGV come from the germline V gene. V dropped 2 bases and J dropped 12; count of bases not matched to a gene: 10. This CDR3 region has 14 residues. The CDR3 here is CASSLSTGGGPHTF. In DNA form, the CDR3 reads TGTGCCAGCAGCTTAAGTACAGGGGGCGGCCCCCACACCTTC.

By sample fraction, this clonotype is medium-sized. The chain carries TRBV7-9 and TRBJ2-1, with TRBD2 matching 13 bases. Germline V gene lookup returns CDR1 SEHNR and CDR2 FQNEAQ (reference sequence). Trimming removed 4 bases from V and 0 bases from J; junction bases left unmatched: 9. The length of the CDR3 is 19 residues. This chain's CDR3 is CASSYRLAGGAYSYNEQFF. DNA of the CDR3: TGTGCCAGCAGCTACCGACTAGCGGGAGGCGCATACTCCTACAATGAGCAGTTCTTC.

This clonotype was picked up many times. The V call is TRBV28, the J call TRBJ2-7; TRBD1 agrees at 7 bases. Germline V gene sequence: CDR1 MDHEN, CDR2 SYDVKM. The V segment lost 4 bases and the J segment 4 bases; nucleotides outside the gene matches: 1. This CDR3 is 12 amino acids long. As DNA, the CDR3 is TGTGCCAGCAGTTCAGGGGGTTACGAGCAGTACTTC. Amino acid sequence: CASSSGGYEQYF.

Ten or more counts support this clonotype. The chain employs TRBV5-1 and TRBJ2-7; 9 nucleotides align to TRBD1. Losses at the gene ends were 4 bases for V and 2 bases for J; bases not matched to a gene: 4. The CDR3 spans 14 residues. Germline loops: CDR1 SGHRS, CDR2 YFSETQ. The CDR3 region is CASSRGQGPYEQYF. The CDR3 DNA sequence: TGCGCCAGCAGCCGGGGACAGGGCCCCTACGAGCAGTACTTC.

By share, this clonotype ranks as medium-sized. V gene TRBV13 combines with J gene TRBJ1-4, with a possible D match to TRBD1 (6 bases). The germline gives CDR1 PRHDT, CDR2 FYEKMQ (reference sequence). The CDR3 length is 14 residues. The ends were cut back, 3 bases at V and 8 bases at J, with 13 bases in the middle. The DNA for the CDR3 is TGTGCCAGCAGCTTTGCCCTCCAGGGGGAAAAACTGTTTTTT. Encoded protein: CASSFALQGEKLFF.